This T cell receptor beta chain was captured by sequencing in a study of T cells in Graves' hyperthyroidism and ophthalmopathy. V gave up 5 bases and J gave up 5 bases, with 13 bases separating them. Germline V lookup: CDR1 SGHRS, CDR2 YFSETQ. CDR3 length equals 13 residues. This clonotype came up a few times. TCR beta CDR3 region amplification was performed from RNA transcripts. When the TCR CDR3 underwent first-round RT-PCR, the HTBI primer set was used. Via MiXCR, TCRdb re-called the multiplex PCR reads, giving one row per CDR3 protein. Of roughly 520,000 distinct CDR3 sequences detected, around 24% appear once; the ten largest clones hold over 9%.

Sequenced material: blood. The J gene is TRBJ1-1, the V gene TRBV5-1; D is uncertain. The TCR was taken from a woman aged 25 to 39 with Graves' ophthalmopathy. CDR3 DNA sequence: TGCGCCAGCAGTAGAGCAGTCGAAACTGAAGCTTTCTTT. It translates to CASSRAVETEAFF.